The 11 T cell receptor beta chains in this list originate from one sample, sequenced in a study of blood T cell repertoires in COVID-19 (TCRdb year 2020). Library generation was performed with the immunoSEQ multiplex PCR assay. TCRdb mirrors the immuneACCESS table, restricted to in-frame sequences. Some clones are absent from its copies; in checked studies, under half trace to an unresolved V gene, and the reason for the others is unknown. The sample data list almost 350,000 clones, and around 90% of these were observed just once. The top ten clones comprise roughly 4% of the sample. Material: peripheral blood. These receptors came from a woman aged 55-69 years with COVID-19, enrolled during active disease.

The chain carries TRBV14 and TRBJ2-7, with 9 positions matching TRBD1. Germline V CDR1 and CDR2: SGHDN, FVKESK. This CDR3 region has 16 residues. The ends lost 1 base at V and 3 bases at J; junction bases unmatched: 7. The CDR3 is CASSQGTGTGIYEQYF. For the CDR3, the DNA is TGTGCCAGCAGCCAAGGAACCGGGACAGGGATCTACGAGCAGTACTTC. Supplemented by reference TRBV14 and TRBJ2-7, the full variable domain reads EAGVTQFPSHSVIEKGQTVTLRCDPISGHDNLYWYRRVMGKEIKFLLHFVKESKQDESGMPNNRFLAERTGGTYSTLKVQPAELEDSGVYFCASSQGTGTGIYEQYFGPGTRLTVT.

The chain employs TRBV19 and TRBJ1-5; possible D gene TRBD1, 6 bases. Germline CDR1 reads LNHDA; CDR2 reads SQIVND (reference sequence). The CDR3 loop spans 14 amino acids. The germline V and J ends were trimmed by 5 bases and 5 bases, with 13 bases remaining between them. CDR3 sequence (DNA): TGTGCCAGTAGTTTTCAGGACAGTCATCAGCCCCAGCATTTT. Translating gives CASSFQDSHQPQHF.

The CDR3 DNA reads TGCGCCAGCAGCCGCTCCTTGGGGGGAAGCAATCAGCCCCAGCATTTT. It codes for CASSRSLGGSNQPQHF. This chain uses TRBV4-1 with TRBJ1-5; weak D call: TRBD1 (5 bases). The germline V gene has CDR1 MGHRA and CDR2 YSYEKL. The CDR3 has 16 residues. Trimming left V 4 bases short and J 1 base short, with 14 bases between.

The chain combines TRBV9 with TRBJ1-2, with 8 bases lining up with TRBD1. V trimming: 5 bases; J trimming: 5 bases; junction bases outside the gene matches: 8. The CDR3 consists of 14 residues. Germline lookup yields CDR1 SGDLS and CDR2 YYNGEE. CDR3 residues: CASSKDRGFYGYTF. CDR3 in DNA: TGTGCCAGCAGTAAAGACAGGGGCTTTTATGGCTACACCTTC.

This chain uses TRBV10-2 with TRBJ1-1; D is possibly TRBD1 (6 bases). Per the germline V gene, CDR1 is WSHSY and CDR2 is SAAADI. The CDR3 length is 13 residues. V was pared by 6 bases and J by 7 bases, with 15 bases between. CDR3 loop: CASREDSLNEAFF. DNA for the CDR3: TGCGCCAGCAGGGAGGACAGCCTAAATGAAGCTTTCTTT.

The chain employs TRBV5-4 and TRBJ2-7; D remains ambiguous. In germline, CDR1 is SGHNT, CDR2 YYREEE (reference sequence). CDR3 length equals 11 residues. V lost 4 bases and J 4 bases, leaving 6 bases between the germline ends. The CDR3 loop reads CASSGQYEQYF. Here the CDR3 DNA reads TGTGCCAGCAGCGGCCAGTACGAGCAGTACTTC.

The chain carries TRBV5-1 and TRBJ1-5, with 8 bases aligning to TRBD1. The ends lost 1 base at V and 2 bases at J; junction bases unmatched: 8. Per the germline V gene, CDR1 is SGHRS and CDR2 is YFSETQ. The CDR3 runs to 17 residues. The CDR3 coding sequence is TGCGCCAGCAGCTTGATCCCTGTACAGGGGGGCAATCAGCCCCAGCATTTT. Residues: CASSLIPVQGGNQPQHF.

This clone occurred a few times. The CDR3 coding sequence is TGTGCCAGTAGTATCAAGGGGGCAAACACCGGGGAGCTGTTTTTT. Translation gives CASSIKGANTGELFF. The rearrangement joins TRBV19 to TRBJ2-2, with 7 bases aligning to TRBD1. CDR1 and CDR2 (germline): LNHDA, SQIVND (reference sequence). The CDR3 runs to 15 residues. Unmatched junction bases numbered 3, after V lost 3 bases and J lost 2 bases.

The chain links TRBV10-3 to TRBJ2-5; D is uncertain. The CDR3 runs to 15 residues. Deletions cut 0 bases from V and 0 bases from J, with 8 bases between. Germline-derived CDR1 and CDR2 are ENHRY and SYGVKD. CDR3 sequence (DNA): TGTGCCATCAGTGAGTCTAACGCGTACCAAGAGACCCAGTACTTC. It specifies CAISESNAYQETQYF.

The genes are TRBV11-3 and TRBJ2-3; TRBD2 is a possible D gene (7 bases). V was cut by 5 bases and J by 4 bases, with 13 bases left in between. From germline, CDR1 is SGHNT and CDR2 YENEEA. CDR3 length: 14 amino acids. The CDR3 DNA follows: TGTGCCAGCAGCGTACGGGGGGCCCCAGATACGCAGTATTTT. This translates into CASSVRGAPDTQYF.

In this sample, this clone turned up a few times. This chain connects TRBV2 to TRBJ1-1; 7 nucleotides align to TRBD1. Germline V gene data show CDR1 as SNHLY and CDR2 as FYNNEI. This CDR3 comprises 14 residues. Trimming cost V 4 bases and J 1 base; bases outside gene matches: 3. The CDR3 bases are TGTGCCAGCAGTGCGACAGGGAAGAACACTGAAGCTTTCTTT. Translated: CASSATGKNTEAFF.